A single sample gave rise to the 21 T cell receptor beta chains below, sequenced in a study of CD8+ T cells in alopecia areata. Isolated RNA was reverse transcribed into cDNA used as the sequencing template. Sequencing used immunoSEQ multiplex PCR; TCRdb keeps in-frame clones, though not all of them. The data show roughly 210,000 clones, over 40% seen once. Treatment of the sample: oral pan-JAK inhibitor, 5-10 mg twice daily. The specimen was CD4+ T cells sorted from blood, collected around week 36, from a patient treated with tofacitinib. These receptors were obtained from a human donor with alopecia areata.

This clone was detected a few times. This chain joins TRBV11-2 and TRBJ1-2, with TRBD1 identical over 8 bases. CDR3 length: 13 residues. CDR1 and CDR2 (germline): SGHAT, FQNNGV. V dropped 6 bases and J dropped 5; count of bases not matched to a gene: 5. The CDR3 here is CASSTGGSYGYTF. The CDR3 DNA reads TGTGCCAGCAGTACAGGGGGATCTTATGGCTACACCTTC.

This clone was recorded at least ten times. Distinct nucleotide sequences in the sample also encode this CDR3. The rearrangement joins TRBV4-1 to TRBJ1-1, with D maybe TRBD1 (5 bases). This CDR3 comprises 14 residues. Trimming shortened V by 6 bases and J by 0 bases, and 11 bases separated the two germline ends. In germline, CDR1 is MGHRA, CDR2 YSYEKL. The CDR3 reads CASRGLTVNTEAFF. For the CDR3, the DNA is TGCGCCAGCAGGGGACTTACAGTGAACACTGAAGCTTTCTTT.

This clone showed up just a few times. The chain combines TRBV11-1 with TRBJ1-4; D unclear. This CDR3 is built from 12 residues. CDR1 SGHAT and CDR2 FQDESV come from the germline V gene (reference sequence). V was cut by 4 bases and J by 6 bases, with 6 bases left in between. The CDR3 DNA is TGTGCCAGCAGCTCCTCAGATGAAAAACTGTTTTTT. Its translation: CASSSSDEKLFF. Looking up the rest from reference TRBV11-1 and TRBJ1-4 gives the full variable domain: EAEVAQSPRYKITEKSQAVAFWCDPISGHATLYWYRQILGQGPELLVQFQDESVVDDSQLPKDRFSAERLKGVDSTLKIQPAELGDSAMYLCASSSSDEKLFFGSGTQLSVL.

This clone was seen a handful of times. The rearrangement links TRBV2 to TRBJ2-3; D possibly matches TRBD1 or TRBD2 (5 bases each). V was trimmed by 5 bases and J by 2 bases, leaving 11 bases between them. This CDR3 has 14 residues. Germline CDR1 and CDR2: SNHLY and FYNNEI. Written as DNA, the CDR3 is TGTGCCAGCAGTCGAGGGGCCCCCACAGATACGCAGTATTTT. It yields the protein CASSRGAPTDTQYF.

CDR3: CASSVSWLGGYTF. CDR3 DNA sequence: TGCGCCAGCAGCGTCAGCTGGCTGGGTGGCTACACCTTC. This chain joins TRBV5-1 and TRBJ1-2; D gene unclear. Germline V gene data show CDR1 as SGHRS and CDR2 as YFSETQ. V was cut by 4 bases and J by 7 bases, with 14 bases left in between. The CDR3 is 13 amino acids. Full variable domain (remainder filled in from reference TRBV5-1 and TRBJ1-2): KAGVTQTPRYLIKTRGQQVTLSCSPISGHRSVSWYQQTPGQGLQFLFEYFSETQRNKGNFPGRFSGRQFSNSRSEMNVSTLELGDSALYLCASSVSWLGGYTFGSGTRLTVV.

V is TRBV7-9 and J is TRBJ2-4; a weak D match, TRBD1 (6 bases). The CDR3 extends over 13 amino acids. V lost 1 base and J 8 bases, leaving 9 bases between the germline ends. Germline CDR1 is SEHNR and CDR2 is FQNEAQ (reference sequence). The CDR3 here is CASSLGRTDIQYF. The DNA of the CDR3 is TGTGCCAGCAGCTTAGGGCGGACAGACATTCAGTACTTC.

This chain links TRBV20-1 with TRBJ1-2, with unresolved D. Trimming took off 1 base at V and 8 bases at J, with 8 bases between the two ends. This CDR3 is built from 11 residues. CDR1 and CDR2 from the germline V gene are DFQATT and SNEGSKA (reference sequence). DNA of the CDR3: TGCAGTGCTAGAGTTGCTGGGGGCTACACCTTC. Amino acids: CSARVAGGYTF.

The chain employs TRBV5-1 and TRBJ2-7; D is perhaps TRBD1 (6 bases). CDR1 and CDR2 from the germline V gene are SGHRS and YFSETQ. V was shortened by 1 base and J by 0 bases, with 8 bases between the two germline ends. The CDR3 loop spans 14 amino acids. CDR3 loop: CASSLLQGSYEQYF. The DNA for the CDR3 is TGCGCCAGCAGCTTGTTACAGGGCTCCTACGAGCAGTACTTC.

The chain joins TRBV29-1 to TRBJ1-1, with TRBD1 as a possible D gene (5 bases). With 6 bases removed from V and 1 base from J, the gap between germline ends came to 15 bases. Germline CDR1 is SQVTM and CDR2 is ANQGSEA. The CDR3 sequence is 14 residues long. CDR3 sequence: CSVARGFTNTEAFF. CDR3 bases: TGCAGCGTCGCTAGGGGTTTTACGAACACTGAAGCTTTCTTT.

The sample holds a few counts of this clone. The chain combines TRBV5-1 with TRBJ2-7, with D possibly TRBD2 on 6 matching bases. Germline V gene lookup returns CDR1 SGHRS and CDR2 YFSETQ. This CDR3 comprises 14 residues. V lost 7 bases to trimming and J lost 0 bases, with 14 bases between them. In DNA, the CDR3 is TGCGCCAGCTATAGCGGAGTTTTCTCCTACGAGCAGTACTTC. Translation gives CASYSGVFSYEQYF.

This clone showed up just once. The chain employs TRBV15 and TRBJ2-5, with a tentative D call TRBD2 (5 bases). There are 15 residues in the CDR3. Trimming removed 1 base at V and 5 bases at J, with 14 bases between. The germline CDR1 and CDR2 sequences are LNHNV and YYDKDF (reference sequence). CDR3 in DNA: TGTGCCACCAGCAGAGCGGGTACCCGAGGGGAGACCCAGTACTTC. Residues: CATSRAGTRGETQYF.

The chain is built from TRBV30 and TRBJ2-2, with D possibly TRBD2 on 5 matching bases. This CDR3 comprises 12 residues. Trimming removed 5 bases from V and 3 bases from J, with 7 bases in between. Per germline, CDR1 GTSNPN and CDR2 SVGIG (reference sequence). The CDR3 nucleotides are TGTGCCTGGGGACTCCACACCGGGGAGCTGTTTTTT. Its translation is CAWGLHTGELFF. Combining the CDR3 with reference TRBV30 and TRBJ2-2 gives the whole variable domain SQTIHQWPATLVQPVGSPLSLECTVEGTSNPNLYWYRQAAGRGLQLLFYSVGIGQISSEVPQNLSASRPQDRQFILSSKKLLLSDSGFYLCAWGLHTGELFFGEGSRLTVL.

The chain uses TRBV10-2 and TRBJ2-3; D gene unclear. V was cut by 4 bases and J by 3 bases, with 5 bases left in between. Germline CDR1 is WSHSY and CDR2 is SAAADI. The CDR3 length is 12 residues. DNA of the CDR3: TGCGCCAGCAGTGGCCCTACAGATACGCAGTATTTT. As protein: CASSGPTDTQYF.

This clone was observed a handful of times. The chain uses TRBV19 and TRBJ1-5; no firm D call. V shed 7 bases and J shed 7 bases, with 14 bases lying between them. Germline V gives CDR1 LNHDA, CDR2 SQIVND (reference sequence). The CDR3 consists of 13 residues. The CDR3 region has the DNA TGTGCCAGTACCCCCCCGGGCGGCCAGCCCCAGCATTTT. This codes for CASTPPGGQPQHF.

Only one count was recorded for this clone. The CDR3 sequence is CASSDGGRYYEQYF. CDR3 coding DNA: TGTGCCAGCAGTGATGGCGGGAGGTACTACGAGCAGTACTTC. The chain employs TRBV25-1 and TRBJ2-7; 8 nucleotides match TRBD2. The junction had 4 bases not matched to a gene; V was cut back by 3 bases and J by 3 bases. The CDR3 spans 14 residues. The V gene's germline CDR1 is MGHDK and CDR2 SYGVNS.

DNA of the CDR3: TGTGCCAGCAGCTCCCGGACAGGTCAAGAGACCCAGTACTTC. Translation: CASSSRTGQETQYF. The gene calls are TRBV11-2 and TRBJ2-5, with 7 positions matching TRBD1. Germline V gene sequence: CDR1 SGHAT, CDR2 FQNNGV. The CDR3 covers 14 residues. The ends lost 4 bases at V and 2 bases at J; junction bases unmatched: 4.

This rearrangement joins TRBV29-1 to TRBJ1-3; possible D gene TRBD1, 5 bases. Looked up from germline, CDR1 is SQVTM and CDR2 is ANQGSEA. The CDR3 spans 12 residues. With 7 bases removed from V and 1 base from J, the gap between germline ends came to 8 bases. The CDR3 here is CSGRGSGNTIYF. In DNA form, the CDR3 reads TGCAGCGGGCGGGGGTCTGGAAACACCATATATTTT.

The CDR3 nucleotides are TGTGCCAGCAGCCCCCGAAGGGACACTGAAGCTTTCTTT. Its translation: CASSPRRDTEAFF. The chain has TRBV7-2 and TRBJ1-1; the D is unclear. The length of the CDR3 is 13 residues. From germline, CDR1 is SGHTA and CDR2 FQGNSA. Trimming removed 5 bases from V and 3 bases from J, with 10 bases in between.

The genes are TRBV19 and TRBJ2-5; D not certain. From germline, CDR1 is LNHDA and CDR2 SQIVND (reference sequence). Trimming stripped 7 bases from V and 4 bases from J, with 7 bases between. This CDR3 is 11 amino acids long. The CDR3: CASKDRETQYF. Here the CDR3 DNA reads TGTGCCAGTAAGGATAGAGAGACCCAGTACTTC. The full variable domain, completed using reference TRBV19 and TRBJ2-5, is DGGITQSPKYLFRKEGQNVTLSCEQNLNHDAMYWYRQDPGQGLRLIYYSQIVNDFQKGDIAEGYSVSREKKESFPLTVTSAQKNPTAFYLCASKDRETQYFGPGTRLLVL.

This chain links TRBV4-3 with TRBJ2-7; D is ambiguous. The V end was cut by 3 bases, the J end by 3 bases, with 12 bases between. The CDR3 contains 14 residues. The germline V gene encodes CDR1 LGHNA and CDR2 YSLEER. CDR3 DNA: TGCGCCAGCAGCCAGATTTGGGGTAGCTACGAGCAGTACTTC. Its protein is CASSQIWGSYEQYF.

The gene calls are TRBV7-9 and TRBJ2-4; a weak D match, TRBD1 (7 bases). The germline V gene has CDR1 SEHNR and CDR2 FQNEAQ (reference sequence). Trimming took 4 bases from V and 6 from J, leaving 13 bases between them. This CDR3 is built from 14 residues. The CDR3 protein is CASSSGTAGNIQYF. CDR3 sequence (DNA): TGTGCCAGCAGCTCCGGGACAGCGGGAAACATTCAGTACTTC.